A single sample gave rise to the 21 T cell receptor beta chains below, sequenced in a study of T cell responses to AZD1222 COVID-19 vaccine. TCRdb keeps only in-frame clones here, not all; method: immunoSEQ multiplex PCR. In the table there are 150,000 or so clones, 93% of which are singletons. Here the sequenced sample was peripheral blood, taken on day 0 of AZD1222 vaccination. The source is an adult in good health.

The V call is TRBV18, the J call TRBJ1-4; a possible D gene is TRBD1 (6 bases). The CDR3 is 17 amino acids. Trimming cost V 2 bases and J 1 base, with 14 bases left between them. CDR1 KGHSH and CDR2 LQKENI come from the germline V gene. The CDR3 loop is CASSPSLQGVTNEKLFF. The CDR3 bases are TGTGCCAGCTCACCATCCCTACAGGGTGTAACTAATGAAAAACTGTTTTTT.

The chain combines TRBV27 with TRBJ2-1; D might be TRBD2 (6 bases). This CDR3 comprises 17 residues. Trimming left V 3 bases short and J 4 bases short, with 19 bases between. In germline, CDR1 is MNHEY, CDR2 SMNVEV (reference sequence). CDR3 in DNA: TGTGCCAGCAGTTTGGGTTCCCCATTGGGAGGATACAATGAGCAGTTCTTC. Residues: CASSLGSPLGGYNEQFF.

The chain links TRBV18 to TRBJ2-7; TRBD1 matches at 8 bases. The CDR3 is 19 amino acids. J gave up 3 bases and V 1 base, and 17 bases lay outside the gene matches. Germline V gene lookup returns CDR1 KGHSH and CDR2 LQKENI. The CDR3 nucleotides are TGTGCCAGCTCACCACAGGTTCCGAGACAGGGGTCCTCAATCTACGAGCAGTACTTC. Translation: CASSPQVPRQGSSIYEQYF.

The chain recombines TRBV19 with TRBJ1-5, with 7 bases lining up with TRBD1. The V segment lost 8 bases and the J segment 4 bases; nucleotides outside the gene matches: 5. The CDR3 contains 13 residues. Germline V lookup: CDR1 LNHDA, CDR2 SQIVND (reference sequence). In DNA form, the CDR3 reads TGTGCCAGTCGACAGGGTGGTAATCAGCCCCAGCATTTT. Translating it yields CASRQGGNQPQHF. Drawing the rest from reference TRBV19 and TRBJ1-5, the complete variable domain is DGGITQSPKYLFRKEGQNVTLSCEQNLNHDAMYWYRQDPGQGLRLIYYSQIVNDFQKGDIAEGYSVSREKKESFPLTVTSAQKNPTAFYLCASRQGGNQPQHFGDGTRLSIL.

The V call is TRBV14, the J call TRBJ2-3; D might be TRBD1 or TRBD2, each matching 6 bases. The length of the CDR3 is 16 residues. CDR1 and CDR2 from the germline V gene are SGHDN and FVKESK. The V end lost 4 bases, the J end lost 7 bases, and 21 bases lay between the germline ends. CDR3 sequence: CASSPPGSRGANTQYF. The CDR3, as DNA: TGTGCCAGCAGCCCCCCCGGCTCGAGGGGGGCTAATACGCAGTATTTT.

The CDR3 reads CASSPIQRGAGANVLTF. The CDR3 nucleotides read TGTGCCAGCAGCCCCATCCAACGTGGAGCGGGGGCCAACGTCCTGACTTTC. The chain uses TRBV7-9 and TRBJ2-6; no firm D call. The CDR3 has 17 amino acids. Trimming stripped 5 bases from V and 4 bases from J, with 18 bases between. Per germline, CDR1 SEHNR and CDR2 FQNEAQ (reference sequence).

This chain connects TRBV7-3 to TRBJ1-1; D gene unclear. This CDR3 contains 15 residues. V dropped 0 bases and J dropped 2 bases, with 10 bases sitting between them. The V gene's germline CDR1 is SGHTA and CDR2 FQGTGA. The CDR3 DNA sequence: TGTGCCAGCAGCTTAACCGTGGGATCTAACACTGAAGCTTTCTTT. Amino acids: CASSLTVGSNTEAFF.

This rearrangement joins TRBV3-1 (or the pseudogene TRBV3-2) to TRBJ2-7; D call uncertain. CDR3 length: 13 amino acids. CDR1 LGHDT and CDR2 YNNKEL come from the germline V gene (reference sequence). Trimming took off 0 bases at V and 8 bases at J, with 11 bases between the two ends. In nucleotides, the CDR3 is TGTGCCAGCAGCCAAGATGCCACGGGTAAGCAGTACTTC. Amino acid sequence: CASSQDATGKQYF.

This rearrangement joins TRBV4-1 to TRBJ1-1, with D unclear. Germline assignment: CDR1 MGHRA and CDR2 YSYEKL. Between the trimmed V and J ends, which lost 1 base and 1 base, there was a span of 13 bases. The CDR3 is made up of 16 amino acids. The CDR3 region is CASSQGIPGPNTEAFF. The CDR3 DNA reads as TGCGCCAGCAGCCAAGGGATACCGGGCCCGAACACTGAAGCTTTCTTT.

The chain combines TRBV2 with TRBJ1-5; 8 positions agree with TRBD1. V lost 4 bases and J lost 6; bases outside the gene matches: 8. This CDR3 has 15 amino acids. In germline, CDR1 is SNHLY, CDR2 FYNNEI. The CDR3 region is CASSGQGAILQPQHF. The CDR3 DNA reads as TGTGCCAGCAGTGGTCAGGGGGCTATTCTTCAGCCCCAGCATTTT.

The chain couples TRBV29-1 to TRBJ1-3, with unresolved D. The CDR3 covers 14 residues. Per germline, CDR1 SQVTM and CDR2 ANQGSEA. V lost 5 bases to trimming and J lost 0 bases, with 11 bases between them. CDR3 sequence reads: CSVLTRSSGNTIYF. CDR3 nucleotides: TGCAGCGTTCTAACCCGGAGCTCTGGAAACACCATATATTTT.

The rearrangement joins TRBV5-1 to TRBJ2-5; TRBD1 might be the D (6 bases). V gave up 4 bases and J gave up 0 bases, with 16 bases separating them. CDR3 length: 16 residues. The V gene's germline CDR1 is SGHRS and CDR2 YFSETQ. Here the CDR3 reads CASSLQGPPNQETQYF. The CDR3 DNA follows: TGCGCCAGCAGCCTACAGGGTCCCCCAAACCAAGAGACCCAGTACTTC. Combining the CDR3 with reference TRBV5-1 and TRBJ2-5 gives the whole variable domain KAGVTQTPRYLIKTRGQQVTLSCSPISGHRSVSWYQQTPGQGLQFLFEYFSETQRNKGNFPGRFSGRQFSNSRSEMNVSTLELGDSALYLCASSLQGPPNQETQYFGPGTRLLVL.

In its sample, this clone was seen once. The chain employs TRBV30 and TRBJ2-3; 7 bases align to TRBD1. The trim removed 4 bases at V and 2 bases at J, leaving 18 bases unmatched. The CDR3 has 18 amino acids. Germline lookup yields CDR1 GTSNPN and CDR2 SVGIG (reference sequence). This CDR3 is CAWTDIYRGWNPTDTQYF. CDR3 sequence (DNA): TGTGCCTGGACGGATATATACAGGGGCTGGAACCCCACAGATACGCAGTATTTT.

The gene calls are TRBV19 and TRBJ2-1; the match to TRBD2 covers 9 bases. The V segment lost 3 bases and the J segment 9 bases; nucleotides outside the gene matches: 12. CDR3 size: 16 residues. Germline-derived CDR1 and CDR2 are LNHDA and SQIVND (reference sequence). CDR3 amino acids: CASSMASGGIWGEQFF. The CDR3, as DNA: TGTGCCAGTAGTATGGCCAGCGGGGGGATTTGGGGTGAGCAGTTCTTC.

The chain has TRBV7-9 and TRBJ1-3; D possibly corresponds to TRBD1 (6 bases). The V end lost 2 bases, the J end lost 4 bases, and 18 bases lay between the germline ends. The length of the CDR3 is 17 residues. Germline V gene sequence: CDR1 SEHNR, CDR2 FQNEAQ (reference sequence). For the CDR3, the DNA is TGTGCCAGCAGCTTACCGGGGACCGGGGGCGGAGGAAACACCATATATTTT. Amino acid sequence: CASSLPGTGGGGNTIYF.

As for this clone: Other DNA sequences in this sample translate to the same CDR3. This chain connects TRBV6-5 to TRBJ1-1, with a weak D call TRBD1 (6 bases). Germline assignment: CDR1 MNHEY and CDR2 SVGAGI. Trimming took 0 bases from V and 5 from J, leaving 10 bases between them. The CDR3 contains 14 residues. CDR3 amino acids: CASSYSGQITEAFF. For the CDR3, the DNA is TGTGCCAGCAGTTACTCTGGACAGATTACTGAAGCTTTCTTT.

The chain links TRBV7-9 to TRBJ2-7; the D call may be TRBD1 or TRBD2 (5 bases each). CDR3 length: 13 amino acids. V shed 5 bases and J shed 3 bases, with 11 bases lying between them. CDR1 is SEHNR, CDR2 FQNEAQ, per germline (reference sequence). CDR3 sequence reads: CASSRDGFYEQYF. The CDR3 DNA reads as TGTGCCAGCAGCAGGGACGGGTTCTACGAGCAGTACTTC.

V usage is TRBV25-1 and J usage is TRBJ2-7; the D gene is possibly TRBD2 (7 bases). V was cut by 6 bases and J by 3 bases, with 12 bases left in between. The CDR3 spans 13 residues. Germline V gene data show CDR1 as MGHDK and CDR2 as SYGVNS. The CDR3 sequence is CASSEGGLYEQYF. DNA of the CDR3: TGTGCCAGCAGCGAGGGGGGGCTCTACGAGCAGTACTTC.

This clone was detected once. This sequence joins TRBV12-3 or TRBV12-4 and TRBJ2-7; 7 positions agree with TRBD1. J was trimmed by 5 bases and V by 2 bases; bases with no gene match: 3. This CDR3 is built from 13 residues. In DNA form, the CDR3 reads TGTGCCAGCAGTTTAAGAGGGGGCAACGAGCAGTACTTC. Residues: CASSLRGGNEQYF.

This clone was recorded once. The chain recombines TRBV7-6 with TRBJ2-2, with a weak D call TRBD1 (6 bases). The CDR3 loop spans 18 amino acids. Germline V gene sequence: CDR1 SGHVS, CDR2 FNYEAQ. V gave up 4 bases and J gave up 4 bases, with 22 bases separating them. DNA for the CDR3: TGTGCCAGCAGCTCAGAGAATTTGGGGGCCGCTGGCACCGGGGAGCTGTTTTTT. Translating it yields CASSSENLGAAGTGELFF.

The gene calls are TRBV5-1 and TRBJ1-2; D ambiguous. Germline V gene lookup returns CDR1 SGHRS and CDR2 YFSETQ. The CDR3 covers 15 residues. Trimming took off 0 bases at V and 6 bases at J, with 15 bases between the two ends. The CDR3 loop reads CASSLAHGPVDGYTF. The CDR3, as DNA: TGCGCCAGCAGCTTGGCCCACGGACCGGTGGATGGCTACACCTTC.